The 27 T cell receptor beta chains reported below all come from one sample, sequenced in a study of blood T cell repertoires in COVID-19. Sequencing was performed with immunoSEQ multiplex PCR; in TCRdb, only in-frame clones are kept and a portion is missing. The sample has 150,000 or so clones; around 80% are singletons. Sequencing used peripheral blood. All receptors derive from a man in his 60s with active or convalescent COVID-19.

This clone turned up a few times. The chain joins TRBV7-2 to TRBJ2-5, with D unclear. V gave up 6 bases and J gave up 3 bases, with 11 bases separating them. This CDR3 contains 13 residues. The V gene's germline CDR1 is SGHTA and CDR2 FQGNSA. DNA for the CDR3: TGTGCCAGCAGTCAGGTGTCGGAAGAGACCCAGTACTTC. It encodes CASSQVSEETQYF.

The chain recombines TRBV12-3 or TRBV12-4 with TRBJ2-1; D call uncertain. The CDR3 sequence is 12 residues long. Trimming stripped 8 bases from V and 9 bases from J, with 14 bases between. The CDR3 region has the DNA TGTGCCAGCGCTTCTGGGCCCATTGAGCAGTTCTTC. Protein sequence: CASASGPIEQFF.

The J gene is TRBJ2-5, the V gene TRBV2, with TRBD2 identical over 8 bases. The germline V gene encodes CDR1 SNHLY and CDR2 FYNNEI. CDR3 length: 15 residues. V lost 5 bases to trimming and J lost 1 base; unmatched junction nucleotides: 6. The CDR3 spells CASSQSGRIQETQYF. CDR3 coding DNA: TGTGCCAGCAGTCAGAGCGGGAGAATCCAAGAGACCCAGTACTTC.

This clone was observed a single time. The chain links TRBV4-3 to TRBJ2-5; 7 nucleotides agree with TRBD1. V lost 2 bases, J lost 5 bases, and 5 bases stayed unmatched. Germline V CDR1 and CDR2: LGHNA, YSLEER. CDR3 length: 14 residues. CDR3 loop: CASSQMTGFETQYF. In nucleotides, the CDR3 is TGCGCCAGCAGCCAAATGACAGGGTTTGAGACCCAGTACTTC.

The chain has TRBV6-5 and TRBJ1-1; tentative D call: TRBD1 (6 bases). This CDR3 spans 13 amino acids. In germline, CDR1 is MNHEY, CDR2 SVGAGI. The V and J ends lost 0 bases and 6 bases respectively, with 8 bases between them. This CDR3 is CASSYSRGPEAFF. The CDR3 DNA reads TGTGCCAGCAGTTACTCCAGGGGTCCTGAAGCTTTCTTT.

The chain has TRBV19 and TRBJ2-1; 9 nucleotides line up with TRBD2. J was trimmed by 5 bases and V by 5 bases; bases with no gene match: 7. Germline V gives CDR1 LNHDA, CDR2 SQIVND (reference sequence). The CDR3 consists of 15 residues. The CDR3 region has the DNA TGTGCCAGTAGTGGGGCTAGCGGGACAAACAATGAGCAGTTCTTC. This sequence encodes CASSGASGTNNEQFF.

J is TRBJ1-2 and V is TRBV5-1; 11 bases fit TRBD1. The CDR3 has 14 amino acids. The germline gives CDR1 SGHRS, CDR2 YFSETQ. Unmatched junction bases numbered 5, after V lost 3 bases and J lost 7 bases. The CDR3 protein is CASSSGQGAGGYTF. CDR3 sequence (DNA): TGCGCCAGCAGCTCCGGACAGGGGGCTGGTGGCTACACCTTC.

Here the CDR3 reads CASSSGQIYNSPLHF. The CDR3 DNA is TGTGCCAGCAGCAGTGGACAGATTTATAATTCACCCCTCCACTTT. The rearrangement links TRBV6-2 or TRBV6-3 to TRBJ1-6; D may be TRBD1 (6 bases). Germline-derived CDR1 and CDR2 are MNHEY and SVGEGT. V was trimmed by 6 bases and J by 4 bases, leaving 13 bases between them. The CDR3 covers 15 residues.

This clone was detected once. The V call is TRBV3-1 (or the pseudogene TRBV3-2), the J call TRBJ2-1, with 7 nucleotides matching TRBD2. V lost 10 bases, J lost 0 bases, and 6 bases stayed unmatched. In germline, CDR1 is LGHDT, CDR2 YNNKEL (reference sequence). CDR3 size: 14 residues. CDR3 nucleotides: TGTGCCACCTCCCGCGGGAGCTCCTACAATGAGCAGTTCTTC. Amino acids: CATSRGSSYNEQFF.

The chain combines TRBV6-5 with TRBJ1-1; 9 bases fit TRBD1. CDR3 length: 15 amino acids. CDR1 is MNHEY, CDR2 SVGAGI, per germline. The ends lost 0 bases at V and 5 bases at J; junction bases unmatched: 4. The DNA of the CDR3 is TGTGCCAGCAGTTACTCGGGACAGGGCGGGACTGAAGCTTTCTTT. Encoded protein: CASSYSGQGGTEAFF.

The CDR3 nucleotides read TGCGCCAGCAGCCAACAAGGTGGGGCGGCGGACACCGGGGAGCTGTTTTTT. As protein: CASSQQGGAADTGELFF. The chain recombines TRBV4-3 with TRBJ2-2, with TRBD1 as a possible D gene (5 bases). Per the germline V gene, CDR1 is LGHNA and CDR2 is YSLEER. The CDR3 is 17 amino acids. V lost 2 bases to trimming and J lost 3 bases, with 16 bases between them.

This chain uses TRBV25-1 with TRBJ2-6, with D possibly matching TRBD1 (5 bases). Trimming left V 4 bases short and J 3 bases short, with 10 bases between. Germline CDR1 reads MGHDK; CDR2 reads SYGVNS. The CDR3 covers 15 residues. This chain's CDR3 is CASSVQGIGANVLTF. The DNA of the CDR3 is TGTGCCAGCAGTGTCCAGGGTATTGGGGCCAACGTCCTGACTTTC.

CDR3 region: CASAGGKANEQFF. The CDR3 DNA reads TGTGCCAGCGCGGGTGGTAAGGCTAATGAGCAGTTCTTC. The chain is built from TRBV6-5 and TRBJ2-1; TRBD2 might be the D (5 bases). Germline CDR1 reads MNHEY; CDR2 reads SVGAGI. Deletions cut 8 bases from V and 7 bases from J, with 15 bases between. CDR3 size: 13 residues.

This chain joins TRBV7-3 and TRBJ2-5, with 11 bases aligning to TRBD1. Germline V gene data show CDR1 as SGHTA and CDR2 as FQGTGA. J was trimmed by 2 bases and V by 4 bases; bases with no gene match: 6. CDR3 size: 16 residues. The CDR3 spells CASSSAGTGGQETQYF. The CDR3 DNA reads TGTGCCAGCAGCTCCGCCGGGACAGGGGGACAAGAGACCCAGTACTTC.

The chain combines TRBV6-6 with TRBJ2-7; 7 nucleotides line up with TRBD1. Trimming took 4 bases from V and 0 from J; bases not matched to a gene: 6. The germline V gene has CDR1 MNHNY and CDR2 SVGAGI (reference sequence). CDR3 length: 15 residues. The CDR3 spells CASSSPGQSSYEQYF. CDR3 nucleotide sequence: TGTGCCAGCAGTTCCCCGGGACAGAGCTCCTACGAGCAGTACTTC.

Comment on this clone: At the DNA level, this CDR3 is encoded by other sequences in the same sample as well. CDR3 sequence reads: CATSDPGQPQHF. CDR3 in DNA: TGTGCCACCAGTGATCCGGGGCAGCCCCAGCATTTT. The rearrangement uses TRBV24-1 and TRBJ1-5; the D is unclear. Germline assignment: CDR1 KGHDR and CDR2 SFDVKD. The CDR3 has 12 amino acids. Trimming took off 3 bases at V and 7 bases at J, with 6 bases between the two ends.

CDR3 loop: CASSLIGQGGTEAFF. Written as DNA, the CDR3 is TGCGCCAGCAGCCTAATAGGACAGGGAGGCACTGAAGCTTTCTTT. The V call is TRBV4-1, the J call TRBJ1-1, with TRBD1 matching over 8 bases. The CDR3 loop spans 15 amino acids. CDR1 and CDR2 (germline): MGHRA, YSYEKL. The ends lost 4 bases at V and 4 bases at J; junction bases unmatched: 8.

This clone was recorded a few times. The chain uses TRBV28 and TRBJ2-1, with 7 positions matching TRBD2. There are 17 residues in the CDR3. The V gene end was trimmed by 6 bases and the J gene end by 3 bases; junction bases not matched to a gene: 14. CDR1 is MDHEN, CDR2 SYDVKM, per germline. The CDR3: CASSPTPRDYLYNEQFF. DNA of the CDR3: TGTGCCAGCAGCCCTACCCCCCGGGACTACCTCTACAATGAGCAGTTCTTC.

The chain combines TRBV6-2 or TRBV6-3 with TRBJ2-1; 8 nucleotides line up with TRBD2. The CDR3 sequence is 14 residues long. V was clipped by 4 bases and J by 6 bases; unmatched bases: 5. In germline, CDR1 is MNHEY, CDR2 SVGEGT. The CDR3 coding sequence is TGTGCCAGCAGTTTTAGCGGGAACCTCAATGAGCAGTTCTTC. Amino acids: CASSFSGNLNEQFF.

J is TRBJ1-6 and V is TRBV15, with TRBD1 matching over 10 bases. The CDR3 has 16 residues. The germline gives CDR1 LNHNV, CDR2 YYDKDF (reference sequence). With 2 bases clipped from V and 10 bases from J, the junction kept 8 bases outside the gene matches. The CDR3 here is CATSRRTGGTGSPLHF. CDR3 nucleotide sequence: TGTGCCACCAGCAGACGGACAGGGGGGACGGGCTCACCCCTCCACTTT.

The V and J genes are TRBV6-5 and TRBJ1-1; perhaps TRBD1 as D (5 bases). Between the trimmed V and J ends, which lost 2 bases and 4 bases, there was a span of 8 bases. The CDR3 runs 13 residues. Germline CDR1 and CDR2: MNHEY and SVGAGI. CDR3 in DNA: TGTGCCAGCAGTTACCGGGGGGGCACTGAAGCTTTCTTT. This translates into CASSYRGGTEAFF.

The CDR3 here is CASSLQSGRQGSGYTF. CDR3 coding DNA: TGTGCCAGCAGCCTGCAGAGCGGCCGACAGGGAAGTGGCTACACCTTC. This rearrangement joins TRBV3-1 (or the pseudogene TRBV3-2) to TRBJ1-2; 7 nucleotides match TRBD1. Germline V lookup: CDR1 LGHDT, CDR2 YNNKEL (reference sequence). V dropped 4 bases and J dropped 7; count of bases not matched to a gene: 15. The CDR3 totals 16 residues.

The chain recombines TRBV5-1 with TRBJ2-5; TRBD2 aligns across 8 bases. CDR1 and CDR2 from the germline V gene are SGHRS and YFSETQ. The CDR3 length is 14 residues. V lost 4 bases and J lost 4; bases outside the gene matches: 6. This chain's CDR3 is CASSRGGFGETQYF. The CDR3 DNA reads TGCGCCAGCAGCCGGGGGGGTTTCGGAGAGACCCAGTACTTC.

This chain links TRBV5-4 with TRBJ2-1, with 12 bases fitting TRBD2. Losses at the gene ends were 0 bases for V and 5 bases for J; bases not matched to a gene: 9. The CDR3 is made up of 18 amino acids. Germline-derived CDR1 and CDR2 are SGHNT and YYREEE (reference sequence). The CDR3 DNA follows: TGTGCCAGCAGCTTGGAGTCTAGCGGGAGGGGGGGAAACAATGAGCAGTTCTTC. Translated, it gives CASSLESSGRGGNNEQFF.

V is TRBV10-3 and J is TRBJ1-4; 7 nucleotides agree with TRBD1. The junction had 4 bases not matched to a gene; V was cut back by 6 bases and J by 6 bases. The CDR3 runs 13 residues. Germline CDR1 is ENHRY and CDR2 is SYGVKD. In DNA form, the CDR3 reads TGTGCCATCAGACGGGACAGAGATGAAAAACTGTTTTTT. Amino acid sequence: CAIRRDRDEKLFF.

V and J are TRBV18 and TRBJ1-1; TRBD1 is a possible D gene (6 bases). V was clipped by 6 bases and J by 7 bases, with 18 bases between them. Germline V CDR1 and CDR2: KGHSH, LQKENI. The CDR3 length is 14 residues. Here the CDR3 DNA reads TGTGCCAGCTCTCAGGACAGCGCCCTAAATGAAGCTTTCTTT. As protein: CASSQDSALNEAFF.

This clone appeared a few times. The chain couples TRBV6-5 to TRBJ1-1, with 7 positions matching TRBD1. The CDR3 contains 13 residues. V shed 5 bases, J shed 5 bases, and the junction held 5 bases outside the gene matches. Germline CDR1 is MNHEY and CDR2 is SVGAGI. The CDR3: CASSRGGRTEAFF. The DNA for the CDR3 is TGTGCCAGCAGTAGAGGGGGCCGGACTGAAGCTTTCTTT.